The table lists the clone carrying this TCR beta chain with many counts. These data are taken from a study of neurological immune-mediated disorders. This CDR3 is 14 amino acids long. V lost 6 bases to trimming and J lost 5 bases; unmatched junction nucleotides: 7. CDR1 is MNHNS, CDR2 SASEGT, per germline. TCRdb analysed the 5' RACE reads with MiXCR anew, one entry per CDR3 protein. In the table there are fewer than 55,000 distinct CDR3 sequences, 10% of which are singletons. Time point described: longitudinal time-point 1 (baseline). V gene TRBV6-1 combines with J gene TRBJ1-5; 7 bases are a match to TRBD1. Material: PBMCs. The origin of this receptor is a woman aged 35 to 49 in good health. CDR3 DNA: TGTGCCAGCAGGGGACAGTGGGTTTATCAGCCCCAGCATTTT. It translates to CASRGQWVYQPQHF.